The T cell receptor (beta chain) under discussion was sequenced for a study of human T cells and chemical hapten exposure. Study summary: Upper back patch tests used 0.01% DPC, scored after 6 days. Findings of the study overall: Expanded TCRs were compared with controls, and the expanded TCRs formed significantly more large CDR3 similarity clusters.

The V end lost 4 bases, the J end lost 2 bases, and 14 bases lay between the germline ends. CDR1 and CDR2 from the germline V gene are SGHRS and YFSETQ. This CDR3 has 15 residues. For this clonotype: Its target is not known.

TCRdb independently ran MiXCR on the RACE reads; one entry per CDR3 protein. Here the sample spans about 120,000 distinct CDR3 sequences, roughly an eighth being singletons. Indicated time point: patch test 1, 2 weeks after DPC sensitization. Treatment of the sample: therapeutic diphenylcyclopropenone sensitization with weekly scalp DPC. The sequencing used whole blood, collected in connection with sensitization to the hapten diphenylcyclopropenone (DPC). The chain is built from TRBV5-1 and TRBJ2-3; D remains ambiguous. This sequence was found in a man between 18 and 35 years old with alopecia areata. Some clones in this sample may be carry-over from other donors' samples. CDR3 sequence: CASSDPPTPTDTQYF. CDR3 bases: TGCGCCAGCAGCGATCCTCCTACCCCCACAGATACGCAGTATTTT.